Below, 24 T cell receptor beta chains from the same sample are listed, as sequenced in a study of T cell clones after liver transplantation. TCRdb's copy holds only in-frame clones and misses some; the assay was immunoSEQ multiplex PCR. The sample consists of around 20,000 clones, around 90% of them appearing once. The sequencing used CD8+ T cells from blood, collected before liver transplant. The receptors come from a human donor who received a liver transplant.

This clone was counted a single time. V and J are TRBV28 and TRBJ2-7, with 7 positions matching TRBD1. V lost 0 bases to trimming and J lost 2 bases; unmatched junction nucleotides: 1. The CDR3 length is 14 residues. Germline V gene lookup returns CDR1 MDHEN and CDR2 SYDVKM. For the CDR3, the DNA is TGTGCCAGCAGTTTATGGCAGGGGGCCTACGAGCAGTACTTC. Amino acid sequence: CASSLWQGAYEQYF.

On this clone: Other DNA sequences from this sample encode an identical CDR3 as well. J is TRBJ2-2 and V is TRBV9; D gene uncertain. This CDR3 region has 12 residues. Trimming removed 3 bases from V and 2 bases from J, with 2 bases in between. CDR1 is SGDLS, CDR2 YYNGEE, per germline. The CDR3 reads CASSANTGELFF. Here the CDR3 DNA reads TGTGCCAGCAGCGCCAACACCGGGGAGCTGTTTTTT. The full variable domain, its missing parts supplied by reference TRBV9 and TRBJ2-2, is DSGVTQTPKHLITATGQRVTLRCSPRSGDLSVYWYQQSLDQGLQFLIQYYNGEERAKGNILERFSAQQFPDLHSELNLSSLELGDSALYFCASSANTGELFFGEGSRLTVL.

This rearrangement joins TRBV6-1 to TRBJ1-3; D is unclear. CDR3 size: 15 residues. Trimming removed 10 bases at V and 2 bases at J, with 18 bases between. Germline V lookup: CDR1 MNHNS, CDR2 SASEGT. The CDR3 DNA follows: TGTGCCAACAACCCCTCCATATCCCCTGGAAACACCATATATTTT. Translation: CANNPSISPGNTIYF.

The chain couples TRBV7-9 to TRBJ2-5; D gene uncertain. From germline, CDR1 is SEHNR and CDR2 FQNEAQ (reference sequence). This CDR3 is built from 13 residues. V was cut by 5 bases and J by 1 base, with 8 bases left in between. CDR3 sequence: CASSPPPQETQYF. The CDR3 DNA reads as TGTGCCAGCAGCCCACCCCCCCAAGAGACCCAGTACTTC.

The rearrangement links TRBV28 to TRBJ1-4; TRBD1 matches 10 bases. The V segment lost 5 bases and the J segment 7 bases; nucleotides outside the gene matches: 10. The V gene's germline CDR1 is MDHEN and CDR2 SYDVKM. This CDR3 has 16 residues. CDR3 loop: CASSLSRTGGIEKLFF. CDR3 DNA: TGTGCCAGCAGTCTCTCTCGGACAGGGGGAATTGAAAAACTGTTTTTT.

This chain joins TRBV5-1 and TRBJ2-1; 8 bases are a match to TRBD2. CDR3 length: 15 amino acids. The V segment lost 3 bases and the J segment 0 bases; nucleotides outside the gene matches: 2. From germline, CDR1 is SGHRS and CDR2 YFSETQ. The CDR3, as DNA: TGCGCCAGCAGCTGGAGCGGGAGCTCCTACAATGAGCAGTTCTTC. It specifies CASSWSGSSYNEQFF.

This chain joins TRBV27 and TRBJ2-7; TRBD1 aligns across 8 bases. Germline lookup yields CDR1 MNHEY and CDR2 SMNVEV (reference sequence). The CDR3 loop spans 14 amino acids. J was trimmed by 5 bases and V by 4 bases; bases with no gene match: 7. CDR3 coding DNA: TGTGCCAGCAGTTCATGGACAGGGATACACGAGCAGTACTTC. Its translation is CASSSWTGIHEQYF.

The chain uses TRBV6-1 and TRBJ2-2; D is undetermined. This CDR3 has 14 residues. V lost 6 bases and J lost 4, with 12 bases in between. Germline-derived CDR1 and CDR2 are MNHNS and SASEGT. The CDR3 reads CASRVAFITGELFF. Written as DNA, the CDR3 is TGTGCCAGCAGAGTGGCCTTCATCACCGGGGAGCTGTTTTTT.

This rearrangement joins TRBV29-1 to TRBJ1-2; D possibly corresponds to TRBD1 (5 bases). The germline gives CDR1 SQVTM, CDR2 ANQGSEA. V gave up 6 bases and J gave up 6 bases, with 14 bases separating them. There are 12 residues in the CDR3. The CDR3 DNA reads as TGCAGCGTACCCCAGGGTCCCCATGGCTACACCTTC. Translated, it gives CSVPQGPHGYTF.

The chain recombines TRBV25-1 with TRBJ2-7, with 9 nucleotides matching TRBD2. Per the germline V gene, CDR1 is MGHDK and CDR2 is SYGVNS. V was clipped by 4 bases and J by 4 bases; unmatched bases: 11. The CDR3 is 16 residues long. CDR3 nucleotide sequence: TGTGCCAGCAGTGGAGGTTTGGCGGGAGGGCCGTACGAGCAGTACTTC. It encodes CASSGGLAGGPYEQYF.

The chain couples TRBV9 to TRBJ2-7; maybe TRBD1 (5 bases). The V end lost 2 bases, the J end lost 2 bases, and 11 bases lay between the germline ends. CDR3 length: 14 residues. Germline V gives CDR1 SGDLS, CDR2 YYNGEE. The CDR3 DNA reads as TGTGCCAGCAGCGTCCAGGGATCCCCCTACGAGCAGTACTTC. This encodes CASSVQGSPYEQYF. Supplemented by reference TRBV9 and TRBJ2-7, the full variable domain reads DSGVTQTPKHLITATGQRVTLRCSPRSGDLSVYWYQQSLDQGLQFLIQYYNGEERAKGNILERFSAQQFPDLHSELNLSSLELGDSALYFCASSVQGSPYEQYFGPGTRLTVT.

The CDR3 region has the DNA TGTGCCAGCAGTGACTCTAGGGACAGCTACAATGAGCAGTTCTTC. Translation: CASSDSRDSYNEQFF. The J gene is TRBJ2-1, the V gene TRBV6-4; TRBD1 agrees at 7 bases. CDR3 length: 15 residues. J was trimmed by 3 bases and V by 0 bases; bases with no gene match: 2. Germline loops: CDR1 MRHNA, CDR2 SNTAGT.

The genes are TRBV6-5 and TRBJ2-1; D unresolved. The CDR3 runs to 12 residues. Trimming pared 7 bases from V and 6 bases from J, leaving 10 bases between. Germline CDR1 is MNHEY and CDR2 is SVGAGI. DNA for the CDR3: TGTGCCAGCAATCAGGTCGGCAATGAGCAGTTCTTC. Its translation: CASNQVGNEQFF.

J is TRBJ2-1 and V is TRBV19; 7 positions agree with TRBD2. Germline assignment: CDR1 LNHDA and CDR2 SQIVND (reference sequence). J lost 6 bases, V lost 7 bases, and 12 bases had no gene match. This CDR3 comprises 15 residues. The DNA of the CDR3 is TGTGCCAGTAATAGGAGGGAGCGGGGTCTCAATGAGCAGTTCTTC. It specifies CASNRRERGLNEQFF.

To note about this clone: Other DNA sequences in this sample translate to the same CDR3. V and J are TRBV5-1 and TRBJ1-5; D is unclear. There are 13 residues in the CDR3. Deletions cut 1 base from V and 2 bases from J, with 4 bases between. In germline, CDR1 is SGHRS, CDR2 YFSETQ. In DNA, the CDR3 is TGCGCCAGCAGCTTGACAGGCAATCAGCCCCAGCATTTT. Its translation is CASSLTGNQPQHF.

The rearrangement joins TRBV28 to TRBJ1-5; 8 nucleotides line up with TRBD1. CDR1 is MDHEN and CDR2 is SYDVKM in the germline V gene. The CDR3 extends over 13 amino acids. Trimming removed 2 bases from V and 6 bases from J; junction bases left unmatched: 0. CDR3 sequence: CASSLQGAQPQHF. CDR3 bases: TGTGCCAGCAGTTTACAGGGGGCTCAGCCCCAGCATTTT.

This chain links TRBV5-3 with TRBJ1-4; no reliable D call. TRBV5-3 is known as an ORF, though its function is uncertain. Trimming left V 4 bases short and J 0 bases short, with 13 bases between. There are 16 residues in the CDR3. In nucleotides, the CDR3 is TGTGCCAGAAGCGGGAACCTGACACCAACTAATGAAAAACTGTTTTTT. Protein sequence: CARSGNLTPTNEKLFF.

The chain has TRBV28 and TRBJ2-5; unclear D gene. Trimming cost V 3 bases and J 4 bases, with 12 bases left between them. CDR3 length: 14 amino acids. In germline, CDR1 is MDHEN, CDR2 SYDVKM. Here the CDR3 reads CASSFPVTGETQYF. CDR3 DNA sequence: TGTGCCAGCAGTTTCCCCGTGACCGGAGAGACCCAGTACTTC.

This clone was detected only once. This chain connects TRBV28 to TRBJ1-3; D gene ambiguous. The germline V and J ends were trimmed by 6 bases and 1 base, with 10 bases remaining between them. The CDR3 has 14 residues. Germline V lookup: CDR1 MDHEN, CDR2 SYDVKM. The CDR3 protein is CASSSLGSGNTIYF. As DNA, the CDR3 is TGTGCCAGCAGCTCCCTTGGTTCTGGAAACACCATATATTTT.

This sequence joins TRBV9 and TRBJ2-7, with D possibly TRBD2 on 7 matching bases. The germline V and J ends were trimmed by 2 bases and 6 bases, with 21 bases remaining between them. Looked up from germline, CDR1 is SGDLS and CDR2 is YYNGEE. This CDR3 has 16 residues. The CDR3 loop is CASSVGVRGGLAEQYF. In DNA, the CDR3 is TGTGCCAGCAGCGTGGGAGTAAGGGGGGGCCTGGCCGAGCAGTACTTC.

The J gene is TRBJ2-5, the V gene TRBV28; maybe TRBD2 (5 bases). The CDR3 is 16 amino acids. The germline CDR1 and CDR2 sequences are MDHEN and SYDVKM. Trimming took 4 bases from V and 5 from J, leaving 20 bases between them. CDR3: CASSSPRIGRGETQYF. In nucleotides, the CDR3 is TGTGCCAGCAGTTCTCCGAGGATAGGGAGAGGTGAGACCCAGTACTTC.

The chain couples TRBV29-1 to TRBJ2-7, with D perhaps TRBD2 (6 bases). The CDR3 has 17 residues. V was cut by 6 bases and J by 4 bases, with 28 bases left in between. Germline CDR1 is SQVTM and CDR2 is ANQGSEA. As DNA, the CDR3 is TGCAGCGTGACCGGGACCCCGTCGGGAGCTGGGATTTACGAGCAGTACTTC. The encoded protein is CSVTGTPSGAGIYEQYF.

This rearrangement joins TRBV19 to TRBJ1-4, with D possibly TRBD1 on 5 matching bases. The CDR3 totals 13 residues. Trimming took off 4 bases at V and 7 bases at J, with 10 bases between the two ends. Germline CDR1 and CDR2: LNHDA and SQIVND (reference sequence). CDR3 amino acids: CASSRDLSEKLFF. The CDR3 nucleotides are TGTGCCAGTAGTAGGGACCTATCTGAAAAACTGTTTTTT.

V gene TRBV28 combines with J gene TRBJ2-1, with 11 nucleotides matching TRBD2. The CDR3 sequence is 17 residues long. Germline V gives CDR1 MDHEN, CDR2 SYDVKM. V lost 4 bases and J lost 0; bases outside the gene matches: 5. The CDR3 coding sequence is TGTGCCAGCAGTTCCAGACTAGCGGGAAGCTCCTACAATGAGCAGTTCTTC. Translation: CASSSRLAGSSYNEQFF.